This T cell receptor (beta chain) was obtained from a study of blood T cell repertoires in COVID-19. Turning to the study itself: The origin of the acute and convalescent COVID-19 samples was the United States, Italy and Spain.

TCRdb keeps only in-frame clones here, not all; method: immunoSEQ multiplex PCR. The top ten clones hold over 15% of a sample with a few hundred thousand clones, 85% of them seen once. Recovery among Cohort 3 donors was established by two negative PCRs, clearance, or symptom resolution. This sequence originates from a man aged 40-50 years who had recovered from COVID-19. The sequenced sample was PBMCs or T cells enriched from blood (not recorded which).

CDR3 nucleotide sequence: TGTGCCAGCAGTGAAACCCCACGGACCGGGGAGCTGTTTTTT. Translating gives CASSETPRTGELFF. The chain employs TRBV25-1 and TRBJ2-2; D call uncertain. The CDR3 has 14 amino acids. Germline-derived CDR1 and CDR2 are MGHDK and SYGVNS. Trimming left V 2 bases short and J 5 bases short, with 9 bases between.